Only a few counts were recorded for the clone carrying this T cell receptor beta chain. Its antigen is not known. An end of the junction does not agree with germline; a read error may underlie this. This CDR3 is 15 amino acids long. CDR1 and CDR2 (germline): SGHTA, FQGTGA. Combining a sample-barcoded 5' primer with a J-beta primer mix, a second PCR ran for about 7 to 12 cycles. TCRdb re-analysed the 5' RACE reads in MiXCR, keeping a single row per CDR3 protein. Of roughly 800,000 distinct CDR3 sequences in the sample, 25% were seen once. This specimen belongs to a study of blood T cells in healthy people across ages. Across the whole study: About one barcoded beta molecule per two T cells was captured by template switching.

Study-level findings and limits: Diversity estimates drawn from one million T cells were deemed underestimates.

The same specimen was also included in a second study, on T cells of mothers and their children.

The specimen sequenced was blood. This TCR derives from a boy younger than 18 in good health. The genes are TRBV7-3 and TRBJ1-2; 9 bases line up with TRBD1. The CDR3 loop reads CAGSPQGAQAYGYTF. For the CDR3, the DNA is TGTGCCGGCAGCCCACAGGGGGCTCAGGCCTATGGCTACACCTTC.